The T cell receptor beta chain described here comes from a study of blood T cell repertoires in COVID-19. At the level of the study: There were acute and convalescent COVID-19 samples, and they came from the United States, Italy and Spain.

Assay used: immunoSEQ multiplex PCR; TCRdb lists only in-frame clones, some missing. The sample holds more than 100,000 clones, 78% seen once. This clone was seen more than once but under ten times. The length of the CDR3 is 17 residues. J lost 3 bases, V lost 4 bases, and 7 bases had no gene match. Germline CDR1 LGHNA, CDR2 YSLEER. The specimen sequenced was peripheral blood. The chain recombines TRBV4-3 with TRBJ2-7; TRBD2 matches 15 bases. The origin of this receptor is a man in his 70s with acute or convalescent COVID-19. This CDR3 reads CASSPRTSGGAVYEQYF. CDR3 bases: TGCGCCAGCAGCCCTAGGACTAGCGGGGGGGCCGTCTACGAGCAGTACTTC.